A selection of T cell receptor beta chains follows, all from one sample in a study of blood T cell repertoires in COVID-19. TCRdb's copy holds only in-frame clones and misses some; the assay was immunoSEQ multiplex PCR. The sample lists roughly 340,000 clones, about 90% seen once, with around 2% in the top ten. The sequencing sample was made of PBMCs or T cells enriched from blood (not recorded which). The receptors come from a man aged 35 to 55 in a cohort exposed to, infected with or recovered from COVID-19 (not recorded which). The CDR3 runs from the conserved cysteine through the conserved F or W. The order of the fields is V gene, D gene, clone size, J gene, CDR3 protein, CDR3 DNA. A D gene is named only where the DNA matches it firmly. Not every row has a clone size; where given, it reads once, few, many or a size class.

TRBV15	.	.	TRBJ2-7	CATSRESLGYEQYF	TGTGCCACCAGCAGAGAGTCCCTCGGCTACGAGCAGTACTTC
TRBV29-1	TRBD1	.	TRBJ2-7	CSVGDRGAYEQYF	TGCAGCGTCGGGGACAGGGGCGCCTACGAGCAGTACTTC
TRBV6-5	.	once	TRBJ1-2	CASRPGLNYGYTF	TGTGCCAGCAGACCGGGTCTAAACTATGGCTACACCTTC
TRBV5-4	TRBD2	few	TRBJ2-3	CASSASGRTDTQYF	TGTGCCAGCAGCGCGAGCGGGAGGACAGATACGCAGTATTTT
TRBV2	TRBD1	.	TRBJ1-6	CASSMGTGVNSPLHF	TGTGCCAGCAGTATGGGGACAGGGGTGAATTCACCCCTCCACTTT
TRBV5-4	TRBD1	.	TRBJ2-7	CASSADGTGFEQYF	TGTGCCAGCAGCGCAGACGGGACAGGGTTTGAGCAGTACTTC
TRBV5-4	TRBD1	.	TRBJ2-2	CASSPTDRVTGELFF	TGTGCCAGCAGCCCGACCGACAGGGTTACCGGGGAGCTGTTTTTT
TRBV3-1/TRBV3-2	TRBD2	.	TRBJ2-7	CASSPAGGKQGREQYF	TGTGCCAGCAGCCCGGCGGGGGGAAAACAGGGACGGGAGCAGTACTTC
TRBV19	TRBD1	.	TRBJ1-2	CASSQGAHGYTF	TGTGCCAGTTCACAGGGGGCGCATGGCTACACCTTC
TRBV2	TRBD1	.	TRBJ2-1	CASIRRTGGLNEQFF	TGTGCCAGCATCCGACGGACAGGGGGTCTAAATGAGCAGTTCTTC
TRBV1	.	.	TRBJ1-3	CPTLQAPSGNTIYF	TGCCCAACGTTACAGGCTCCCTCTGGAAACACCATATATTTT
TRBV5-8	.	.	TRBJ2-7	CASSPGIYEQYF	TGTGCCAGCAGCCCAGGGATCTACGAGCAGTACTTC
TRBV30	.	.	TRBJ1-1	CAWSAISMNTEAFF	TGTGCCTGGAGTGCGATTTCTATGAACACTGAAGCTTTCTTT
TRBV27	.	.	TRBJ2-2	CASSFLSTGELFF	TGTGCCAGCAGTTTTCTCAGCACCGGGGAGCTGTTTTTT
TRBV7-9	TRBD1	.	TRBJ2-7	CASSPDPGQGFHEQYF	TGTGCCAGCAGCCCAGATCCGGGACAGGGTTTCCACGAGCAGTACTTC
TRBV27	TRBD2	.	TRBJ2-7	CASSRTSGRGPREQYF	TGTGCCAGCAGCAGGACTAGCGGGAGAGGCCCCCGCGAGCAGTACTTC
TRBV3-1/TRBV3-2	TRBD1	.	TRBJ1-4	CASSQERATGSEKLFF	TGTGCCAGCAGCCAAGAACGCGCGACAGGGAGTGAAAAACTGTTTTTT
TRBV3-1/TRBV3-2	TRBD2	.	TRBJ2-1	CASSQLAGSDEQFF	TGTGCCAGCAGCCAACTAGCGGGAAGCGATGAGCAGTTCTTC
TRBV2	TRBD2	.	TRBJ2-1	CASRARLADYNEQFF	TGTGCCAGCAGGGCCCGACTAGCGGACTACAATGAGCAGTTCTTC
TRBV19	TRBD1	.	TRBJ1-1	CASSFRQGTEAFF	TGTGCCAGTAGTTTCCGACAGGGAACTGAAGCTTTCTTT
TRBV5-1	TRBD1	once	TRBJ1-1	CASSPGQGGLNTEAFF	TGCGCCAGCAGCCCTGGACAGGGGGGATTAAACACTGAAGCTTTCTTT
TRBV10-3	.	.	TRBJ2-1	CAIRGAGVNEQFF	TGTGCCATCAGGGGGGCGGGAGTTAATGAGCAGTTCTTC
TRBV10-3	TRBD1	.	TRBJ1-2	CAINRDRADGYTF	TGTGCCATCAATAGGGACAGGGCGGATGGCTACACCTTC
TRBV15	.	.	TRBJ2-3	CATGTKRIQTTLTDTQYF	TGTGCCACCGGAACTAAGCGAATCCAGACTACTCTCACAGATACGCAGTATTTT